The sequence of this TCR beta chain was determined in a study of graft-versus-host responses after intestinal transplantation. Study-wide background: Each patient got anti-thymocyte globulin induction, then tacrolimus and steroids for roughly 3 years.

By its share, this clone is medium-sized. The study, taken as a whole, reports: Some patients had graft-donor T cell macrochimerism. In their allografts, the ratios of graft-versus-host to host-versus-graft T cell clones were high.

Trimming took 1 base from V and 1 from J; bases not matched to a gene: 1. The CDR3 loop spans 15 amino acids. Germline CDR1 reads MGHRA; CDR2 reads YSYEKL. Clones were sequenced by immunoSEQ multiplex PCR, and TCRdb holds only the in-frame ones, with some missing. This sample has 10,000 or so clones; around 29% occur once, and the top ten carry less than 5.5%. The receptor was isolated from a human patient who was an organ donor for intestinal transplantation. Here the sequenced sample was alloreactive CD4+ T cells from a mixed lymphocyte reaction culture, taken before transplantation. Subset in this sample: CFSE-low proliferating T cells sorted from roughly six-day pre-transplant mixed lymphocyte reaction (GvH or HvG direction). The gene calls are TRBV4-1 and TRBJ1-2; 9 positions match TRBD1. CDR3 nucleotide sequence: TGCGCCAGCAGCCAAGGGGGACAGGGTAACTATGGCTACACCTTC. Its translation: CASSQGGQGNYGYTF.